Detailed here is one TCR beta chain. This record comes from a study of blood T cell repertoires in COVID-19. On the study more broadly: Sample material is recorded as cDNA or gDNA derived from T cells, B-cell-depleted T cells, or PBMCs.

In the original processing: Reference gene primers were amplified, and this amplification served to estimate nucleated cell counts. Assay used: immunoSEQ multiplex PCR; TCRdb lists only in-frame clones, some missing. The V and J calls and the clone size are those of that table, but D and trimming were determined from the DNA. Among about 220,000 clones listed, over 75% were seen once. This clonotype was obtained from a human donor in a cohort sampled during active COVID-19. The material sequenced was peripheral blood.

The CDR3 DNA reads as TGTGCCAGCAGCTTAGTAACGGGGTTGGATCAGCCCCAGCATTTT. It encodes CASSLVTGLDQPQHF. The genes are TRBV7-2 and TRBJ1-5; D is undetermined. Trimming shortened V by 1 base and J by 5 bases, and 12 bases separated the two germline ends. The CDR3 runs 15 residues. Germline V gene data show CDR1 as SGHTA and CDR2 as FQGNSA.